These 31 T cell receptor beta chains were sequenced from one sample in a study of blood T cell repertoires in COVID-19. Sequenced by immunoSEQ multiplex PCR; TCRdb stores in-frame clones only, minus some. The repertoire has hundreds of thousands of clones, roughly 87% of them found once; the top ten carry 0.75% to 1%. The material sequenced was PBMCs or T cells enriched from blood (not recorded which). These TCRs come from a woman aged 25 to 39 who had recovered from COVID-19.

The CDR3 is CASSLVGSGGRARVHEQFF. The DNA for the CDR3 is TGTGCCAGCAGTTTGGTCGGTTCTGGCGGGAGGGCCCGGGTCCATGAGCAGTTCTTC. The rearrangement joins TRBV27 to TRBJ2-1; 9 nucleotides agree with TRBD2. The trim removed 3 bases at V and 8 bases at J, leaving 20 bases unmatched. Germline assignment: CDR1 MNHEY and CDR2 SMNVEV (reference sequence). The CDR3 is 19 amino acids.

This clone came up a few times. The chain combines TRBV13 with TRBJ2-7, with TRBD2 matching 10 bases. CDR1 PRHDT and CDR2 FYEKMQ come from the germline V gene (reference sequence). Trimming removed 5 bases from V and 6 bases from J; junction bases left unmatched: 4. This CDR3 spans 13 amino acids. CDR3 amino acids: CASSLIAGGEQYF. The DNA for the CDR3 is TGTGCCAGCAGCCTCATAGCGGGAGGCGAGCAGTACTTC.

This CDR3 is CAWTPSGYGYTF. CDR3 DNA sequence: TGTGCCTGGACCCCGAGTGGCTATGGCTACACCTTC. The rearrangement uses TRBV30 and TRBJ1-2; unclear D gene. Germline V gene sequence: CDR1 GTSNPN, CDR2 SVGIG (reference sequence). V lost 4 bases, J lost 4 bases, and 10 bases lay in between. The CDR3 runs 12 residues.

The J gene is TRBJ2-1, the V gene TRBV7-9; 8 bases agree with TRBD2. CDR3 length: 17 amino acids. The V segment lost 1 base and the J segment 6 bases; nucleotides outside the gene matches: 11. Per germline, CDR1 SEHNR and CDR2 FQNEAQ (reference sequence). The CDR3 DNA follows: TGTGCCAGCAGCTTAGGGGGCGGGGCGGGAGGACTCAATGAGCAGTTCTTC. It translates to CASSLGGGAGGLNEQFF.

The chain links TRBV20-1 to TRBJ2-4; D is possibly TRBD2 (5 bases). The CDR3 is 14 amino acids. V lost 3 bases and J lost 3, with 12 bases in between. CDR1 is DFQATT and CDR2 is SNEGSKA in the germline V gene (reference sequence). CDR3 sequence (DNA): TGCAGTGCTAGTAAGGAGGTGGGCAAAAACATTCAGTACTTC. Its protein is CSASKEVGKNIQYF.

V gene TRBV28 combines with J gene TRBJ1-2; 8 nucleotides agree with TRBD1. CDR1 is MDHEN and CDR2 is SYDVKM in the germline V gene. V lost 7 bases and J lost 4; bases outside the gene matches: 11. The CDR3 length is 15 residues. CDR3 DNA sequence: TGTGCCAGCACTTCAACCCTGACAGGGGCCTATGGCTACACCTTC. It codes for CASTSTLTGAYGYTF.

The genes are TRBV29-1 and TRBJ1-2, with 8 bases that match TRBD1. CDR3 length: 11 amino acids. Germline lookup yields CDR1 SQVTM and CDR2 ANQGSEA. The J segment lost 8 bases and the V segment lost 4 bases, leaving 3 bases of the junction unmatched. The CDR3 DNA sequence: TGCAGCGTTGTCAGGGGGCTGGGCTACACCTTC. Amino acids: CSVVRGLGYTF.

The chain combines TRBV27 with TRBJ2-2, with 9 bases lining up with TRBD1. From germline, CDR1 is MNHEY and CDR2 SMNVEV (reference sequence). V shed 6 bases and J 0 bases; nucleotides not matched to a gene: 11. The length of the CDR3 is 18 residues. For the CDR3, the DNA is TGTGCCAGCAGACCGGGACAGGGTGATACCGCGAACACCGGGGAGCTGTTTTTT. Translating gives CASRPGQGDTANTGELFF.

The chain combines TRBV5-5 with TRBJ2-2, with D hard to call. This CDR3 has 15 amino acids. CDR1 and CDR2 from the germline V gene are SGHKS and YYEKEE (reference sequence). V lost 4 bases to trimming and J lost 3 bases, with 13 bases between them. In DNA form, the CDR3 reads TGTGCCAGCAGCCCTACGGTTCGAGACACCGGGGAGCTGTTTTTT. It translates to CASSPTVRDTGELFF.

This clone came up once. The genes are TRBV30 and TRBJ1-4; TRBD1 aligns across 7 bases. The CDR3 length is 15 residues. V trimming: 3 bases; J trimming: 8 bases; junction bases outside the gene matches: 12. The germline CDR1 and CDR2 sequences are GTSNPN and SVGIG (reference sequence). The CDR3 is CAWSDGRGRREKLFF. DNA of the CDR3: TGTGCCTGGAGCGACGGGAGGGGGCGCAGAGAAAAACTGTTTTTT.

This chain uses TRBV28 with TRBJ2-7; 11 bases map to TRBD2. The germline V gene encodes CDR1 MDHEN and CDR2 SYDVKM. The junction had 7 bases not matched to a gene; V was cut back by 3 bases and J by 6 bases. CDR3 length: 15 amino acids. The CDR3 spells CASSFSRLAGGEQYF. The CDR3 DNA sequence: TGTGCCAGCAGTTTCTCCAGGCTAGCGGGAGGCGAGCAGTACTTC.

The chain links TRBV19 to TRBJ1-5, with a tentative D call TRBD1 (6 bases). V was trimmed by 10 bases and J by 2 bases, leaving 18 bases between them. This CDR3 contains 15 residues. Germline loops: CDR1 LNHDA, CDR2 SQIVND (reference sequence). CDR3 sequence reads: CATRFDRTGNQPQHF. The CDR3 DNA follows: TGTGCCACTAGATTCGACAGGACGGGCAATCAGCCCCAGCATTTT.

This CDR3 is CASSPLDRLQETQYF. The DNA of the CDR3 is TGTGCCAGCAGCCCCCTAGACAGACTGCAAGAGACCCAGTACTTC. This rearrangement joins TRBV7-9 to TRBJ2-5, with TRBD1 as a possible D gene (5 bases). This CDR3 has 15 amino acids. V was cut by 5 bases and J by 2 bases, with 15 bases left in between. The germline V gene encodes CDR1 SEHNR and CDR2 FQNEAQ (reference sequence).

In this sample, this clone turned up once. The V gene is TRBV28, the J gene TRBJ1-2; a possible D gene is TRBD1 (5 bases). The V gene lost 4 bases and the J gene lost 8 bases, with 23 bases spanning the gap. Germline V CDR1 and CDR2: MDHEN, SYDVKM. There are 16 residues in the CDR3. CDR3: CASSSPGGTVSGGYTF. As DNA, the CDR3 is TGTGCCAGCAGTTCCCCCGGGGGGACGGTGTCTGGCGGCTACACCTTC.

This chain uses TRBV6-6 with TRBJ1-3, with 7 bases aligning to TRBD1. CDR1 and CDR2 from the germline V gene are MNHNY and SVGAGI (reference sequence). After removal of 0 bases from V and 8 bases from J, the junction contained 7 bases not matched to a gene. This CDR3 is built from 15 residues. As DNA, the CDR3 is TGTGCCAGCAGTTACTCGAAAGAGGGGGCAGACACCATATATTTT. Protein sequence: CASSYSKEGADTIYF.

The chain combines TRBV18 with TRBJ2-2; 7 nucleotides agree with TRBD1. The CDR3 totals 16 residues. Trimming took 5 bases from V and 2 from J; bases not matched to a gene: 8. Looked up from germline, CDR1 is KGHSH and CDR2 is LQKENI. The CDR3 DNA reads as TGTGCCAGCTCATTCAGGACAGGCTTCAACACCGGGGAGCTGTTTTTT. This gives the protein CASSFRTGFNTGELFF.

DNA for the CDR3: TGTGCCAGCAGCGATCCCGGGACAGGGAACACTGAAGCTTTCTTT. It is translated as CASSDPGTGNTEAFF. This chain joins TRBV11-2 and TRBJ1-1; 8 bases match TRBD1. The CDR3 contains 15 residues. The junction had 6 bases not matched to a gene; V was cut back by 5 bases and J by 1 base. Germline V gene data show CDR1 as SGHAT and CDR2 as FQNNGV.

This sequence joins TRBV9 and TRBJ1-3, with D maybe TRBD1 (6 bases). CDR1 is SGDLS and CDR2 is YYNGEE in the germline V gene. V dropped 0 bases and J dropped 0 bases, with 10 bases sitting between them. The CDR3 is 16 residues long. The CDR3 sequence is CASSVARGYSGNTIYF. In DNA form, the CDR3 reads TGTGCCAGCAGCGTAGCCAGGGGATACTCTGGAAACACCATATATTTT.

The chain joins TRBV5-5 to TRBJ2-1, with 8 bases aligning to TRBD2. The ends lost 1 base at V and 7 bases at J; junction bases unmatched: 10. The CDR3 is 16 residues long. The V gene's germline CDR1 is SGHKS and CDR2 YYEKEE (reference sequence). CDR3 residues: CASSLPLLAGTNEQFF. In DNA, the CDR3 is TGTGCCAGCAGCTTGCCCCTTTTAGCGGGAACTAATGAGCAGTTCTTC.

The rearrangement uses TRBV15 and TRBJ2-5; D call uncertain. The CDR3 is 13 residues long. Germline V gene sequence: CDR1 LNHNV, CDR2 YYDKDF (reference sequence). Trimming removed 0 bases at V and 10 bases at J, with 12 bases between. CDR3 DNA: TGTGCCACCAGCAGAGACGAGGAATCAAACCAGTACTTC. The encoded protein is CATSRDEESNQYF. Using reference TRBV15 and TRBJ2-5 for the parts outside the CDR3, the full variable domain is DAMVIQNPRYQVTQFGKPVTLSCSQTLNHNVMYWYQQKSSQAPKLLFHYYDKDFNNEADTPDNFQSRRPNTSFCFLDIRSPGLGDTAMYLCATSRDEESNQYFGPGTRLLVL.

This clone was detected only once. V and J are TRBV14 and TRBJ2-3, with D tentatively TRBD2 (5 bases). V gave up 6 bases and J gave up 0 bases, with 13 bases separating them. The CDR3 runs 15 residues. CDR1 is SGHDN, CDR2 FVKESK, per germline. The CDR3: CASRMSGSSTDTQYF. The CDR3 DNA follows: TGTGCCAGCAGAATGTCGGGGTCGAGCACAGATACGCAGTATTTT.

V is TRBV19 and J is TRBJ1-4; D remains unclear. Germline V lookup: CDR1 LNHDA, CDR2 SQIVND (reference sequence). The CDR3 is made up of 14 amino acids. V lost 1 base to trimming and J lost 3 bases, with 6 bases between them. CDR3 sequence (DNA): TGTGCCAGTAGTATAGGGTCGGCTAATGAAAAACTGTTTTTT. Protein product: CASSIGSANEKLFF.

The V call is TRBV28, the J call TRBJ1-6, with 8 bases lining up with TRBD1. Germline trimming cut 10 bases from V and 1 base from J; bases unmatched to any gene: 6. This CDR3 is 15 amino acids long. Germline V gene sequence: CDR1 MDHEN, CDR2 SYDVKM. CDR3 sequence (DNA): TGTGCCACCAGGGGGCTGGGGTCCTATAATTCACCCCTCCACTTT. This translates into CATRGLGSYNSPLHF.

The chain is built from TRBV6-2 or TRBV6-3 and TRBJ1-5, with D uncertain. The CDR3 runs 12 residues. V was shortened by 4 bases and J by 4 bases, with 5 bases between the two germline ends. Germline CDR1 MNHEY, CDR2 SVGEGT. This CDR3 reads CASSSPNQPQHF. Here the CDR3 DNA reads TGTGCCAGCAGTTCCCCAAATCAGCCCCAGCATTTT.

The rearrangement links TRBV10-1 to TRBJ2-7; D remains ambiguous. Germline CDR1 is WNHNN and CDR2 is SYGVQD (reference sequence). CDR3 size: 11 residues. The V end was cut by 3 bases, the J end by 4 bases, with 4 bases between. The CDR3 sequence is CASSDNYEQYF. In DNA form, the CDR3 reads TGCGCCAGCAGTGATAATTACGAGCAGTACTTC.

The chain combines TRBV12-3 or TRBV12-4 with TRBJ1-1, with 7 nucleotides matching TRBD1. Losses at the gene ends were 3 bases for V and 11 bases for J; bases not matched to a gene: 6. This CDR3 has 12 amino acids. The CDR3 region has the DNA TGTGCCAGCAGTTTTTCGACAGGGTCGGCTTTCTTT. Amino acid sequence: CASSFSTGSAFF.

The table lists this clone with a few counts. This CDR3 is CASSLGRNEQYF. CDR3 DNA: TGTGCCAGCAGCTTAGGGAGGAACGAGCAGTACTTC. This chain connects TRBV11-2 to TRBJ2-7; D is perhaps TRBD2 (5 bases). This CDR3 is built from 12 residues. Trimming stripped 1 base from V and 5 bases from J, with 6 bases between. In germline, CDR1 is SGHAT, CDR2 FQNNGV.

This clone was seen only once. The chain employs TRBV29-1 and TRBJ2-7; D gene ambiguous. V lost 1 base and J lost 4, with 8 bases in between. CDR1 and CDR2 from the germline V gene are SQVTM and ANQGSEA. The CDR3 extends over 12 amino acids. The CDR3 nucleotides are TGCAGCGTTGAAGGTCGAGGATACGAGCAGTACTTC. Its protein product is CSVEGRGYEQYF.

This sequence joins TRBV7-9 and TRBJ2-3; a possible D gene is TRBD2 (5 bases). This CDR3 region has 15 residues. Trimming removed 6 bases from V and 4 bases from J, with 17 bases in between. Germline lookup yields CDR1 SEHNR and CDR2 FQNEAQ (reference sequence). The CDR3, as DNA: TGTGCCAGCAGTTTGAGAGGGCACCCTGCAGATACGCAGTATTTT. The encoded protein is CASSLRGHPADTQYF. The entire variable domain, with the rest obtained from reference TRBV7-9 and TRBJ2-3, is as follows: DTGVSQNPRHKITKRGQNVTFRCDPISEHNRLYWYRQTLGQGPEFLTYFQNEAQLEKSRLLSDRFSAERPKGSFSTLEIQRTEQGDSAMYLCASSLRGHPADTQYFGPGTRLTVL.

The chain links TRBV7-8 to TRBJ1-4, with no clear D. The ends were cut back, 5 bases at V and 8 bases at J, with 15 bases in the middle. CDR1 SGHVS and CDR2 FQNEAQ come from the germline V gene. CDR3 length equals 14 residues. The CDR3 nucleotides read TGTGCCAGCAGCAACCCGAGGGTTAGGGAAAAACTGTTTTTT. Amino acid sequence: CASSNPRVREKLFF.

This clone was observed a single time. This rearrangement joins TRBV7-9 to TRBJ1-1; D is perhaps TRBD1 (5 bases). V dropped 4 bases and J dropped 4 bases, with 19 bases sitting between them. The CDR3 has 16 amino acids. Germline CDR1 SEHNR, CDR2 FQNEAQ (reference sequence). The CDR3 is CASSSDGGGVGTEAFF. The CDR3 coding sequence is TGTGCCAGCAGCTCGGACGGGGGTGGGGTTGGCACTGAAGCTTTCTTT. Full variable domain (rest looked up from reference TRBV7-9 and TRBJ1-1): DTGVSQNPRHKITKRGQNVTFRCDPISEHNRLYWYRQTLGQGPEFLTYFQNEAQLEKSRLLSDRFSAERPKGSFSTLEIQRTEQGDSAMYLCASSSDGGGVGTEAFFGQGTRLTVV.